These 26 T cell receptor beta chains were sequenced from one sample in a study of blood T cells in healthy people across ages. Primers used in a second PCR of roughly 6 to 12 cycles were a sample-barcoded 5' primer and a J-beta primer mix. TCRdb reprocessed the 5' RACE reads with MiXCR, giving one entry per CDR3 protein. The table has 650,000 to 1,000,000 distinct CDR3 sequences, about 36% seen once; the top ten hold about an eighth. Material for sequencing was blood. These receptors all stem from a man younger than 35 in good health.

This clonotype came up a few times. The chain combines TRBV20-1 with TRBJ2-4; unclear D gene. Trimming pared 3 bases from V and 0 bases from J, leaving 9 bases between. Germline V gene sequence: CDR1 DFQATT, CDR2 SNEGSKA (reference sequence). This CDR3 has 14 residues. The CDR3 here is CSASPTLAKNIQYF. The CDR3 DNA reads as TGCAGTGCTAGCCCGACACTAGCCAAAAACATTCAGTACTTC.

This chain uses TRBV4-3 with TRBJ1-4, with TRBD1 identical over 8 bases. The V gene end was trimmed by 0 bases and the J gene end by 6 bases; junction bases not matched to a gene: 6. Germline-derived CDR1 and CDR2 are LGHNA and YSLEER. CDR3 length: 16 residues. The CDR3: CASSQDSSGGDEKLFF. The DNA of the CDR3 is TGCGCCAGCAGCCAAGATTCTTCAGGGGGCGATGAAAAACTGTTTTTT.

This chain uses TRBV29-1 with TRBJ1-1; a weak D match, TRBD1 (5 bases). Per germline, CDR1 SQVTM and CDR2 ANQGSEA. The V and J ends lost 4 bases and 5 bases respectively, with 17 bases between them. This CDR3 region has 14 residues. The CDR3 DNA sequence: TGCAGCGTTGCCCCTCGAGGGGAGGGGACTGAAGCTTTCTTT. It yields the protein CSVAPRGEGTEAFF.

The table lists this clonotype with many counts. The genes are TRBV29-1 and TRBJ2-1; D is unclear. The CDR3 is 11 residues long. Germline CDR1 reads SQVTM; CDR2 reads ANQGSEA. V gave up 3 bases and J gave up 9 bases, with 9 bases separating them. The CDR3 protein is CSVEGLGEQFF. The CDR3 DNA sequence: TGCAGCGTTGAGGGTTTGGGTGAGCAGTTCTTC.

The chain joins TRBV4-3 to TRBJ2-1; 11 nucleotides match TRBD1. Germline assignment: CDR1 LGHNA and CDR2 YSLEER. Losses at the gene ends were 2 bases for V and 3 bases for J; bases not matched to a gene: 3. The CDR3 spans 16 residues. Here the CDR3 DNA reads TGCGCCAGCAGCCAACCGGGACAGGGGGTCTACAATGAGCAGTTCTTC. Translated: CASSQPGQGVYNEQFF.

This clonotype was counted ten times or more. The chain joins TRBV12-3 or TRBV12-4 to TRBJ1-2; D perhaps matches TRBD1 (5 bases). V gave up 3 bases and J gave up 1 base, with 9 bases separating them. The CDR3 is made up of 14 amino acids. The CDR3 DNA sequence: TGTGCCAGCAGTTTTAGGGGCCTTAACTATGGCTACACCTTC. It codes for CASSFRGLNYGYTF.

V is TRBV2 and J is TRBJ2-7; TRBD1 is a possible D gene (6 bases). V lost 4 bases and J lost 3, with 13 bases in between. From germline, CDR1 is SNHLY and CDR2 FYNNEI. This CDR3 region has 14 residues. The CDR3 region has the DNA TGTGCCAGCAGTGTAACAGGGATGAGCTACGAGCAGTACTTC. This codes for CASSVTGMSYEQYF.

In the case of this clonotype: One end of the junction fails to match germline, which may point to a read error. V and J are TRBV4-1 and TRBJ1-2, with TRBD1 identical over 7 bases. There are 13 residues in the CDR3. Germline V CDR1 and CDR2: MGHRA, YSYEKL. The CDR3 DNA sequence: TGCGCCAGCGGCCAAGAGGGACAGCTTGGCTACACCTTC. Its protein product is CASGQEGQLGYTF.

The V and J genes are TRBV5-1 and TRBJ2-3; no firm D call. The CDR3 consists of 14 residues. V shed 0 bases and J shed 5 bases, with 10 bases lying between them. Germline loops: CDR1 SGHRS, CDR2 YFSETQ. For the CDR3, the DNA is TGCGCCAGCAGCTTGGACGACTGGAAAGATACGCAGTATTTT. The encoded protein is CASSLDDWKDTQYF.

The rearrangement joins TRBV5-1 to TRBJ1-2; D might be TRBD1 (6 bases). CDR1 is SGHRS, CDR2 YFSETQ, per germline. The CDR3 length is 14 residues. V lost 0 bases and J 4 bases, leaving 10 bases between the germline ends. CDR3 DNA: TGCGCCAGCAGCTTGGGGGGGGACACCTATGGCTACACCTTC. Translated, it gives CASSLGGDTYGYTF.

The chain employs TRBV6-5 and TRBJ2-4; possible D gene TRBD1, 6 bases. The J call may be faulty, since TRBJ2-7 better matches the DNA end. The CDR3 sequence is 12 residues long. Germline V gives CDR1 MNHEY, CDR2 SVGAGI. CDR3 bases: TGTGCCAGCAGTATCGTAGGGGGCGAGCAGTACTTC. Amino acids: CASSIVGGEQYF.

This clonotype was detected only a few times. The chain couples TRBV4-1 to TRBJ1-5; 8 nucleotides match TRBD1. This CDR3 has 17 amino acids. Germline lookup yields CDR1 MGHRA and CDR2 YSYEKL. Trimming at V came to 1 base and at J to 6 bases, leaving 11 bases not matched to a gene. CDR3 DNA: TGCGCCAGCAGCCAAGGTCCTCCGGACAGGGTTGGTCAGCCCCAGCATTTT. It is translated as CASSQGPPDRVGQPQHF.

On this clonotype itself: A clone one base away is much larger, so this may be a read error. DNA of the CDR3: TGTGCCAGCAGTTTGCACAGAGATCCTGACGTGCAGTACTTC. It specifies CASSLHRDPDVQYF. V usage is TRBV12-3 or TRBV12-4 and J usage is TRBJ2-7; D is unclear. The CDR3 extends over 14 amino acids. V shed 3 bases and J shed 9 bases, with 18 bases lying between them.

The V gene is TRBV20-1, the J gene TRBJ2-1, with 10 bases fitting TRBD1. The CDR3 is made up of 15 amino acids. Germline V gene lookup returns CDR1 DFQATT and CDR2 SNEGSKA (reference sequence). V was pared by 5 bases and J by 10 bases, with 14 bases of the junction left unmatched. The CDR3 DNA reads as TGCAGTGCTGGGGACAGGGGCTTCCCCAATGGAGAGCAGTTCTTC. Its translation: CSAGDRGFPNGEQFF.

The V and J genes are TRBV25-1 and TRBJ2-5; perhaps TRBD1 as D (6 bases). CDR1 is MGHDK and CDR2 is SYGVNS in the germline V gene. This CDR3 region has 16 residues. The V end lost 3 bases, the J end lost 11 bases, and 25 bases lay between the germline ends. For the CDR3, the DNA is TGTGCCAGCAGTGAGGTCTCAGGGGCACCCTCAGATGAGCAGTACTTC. Encoded protein: CASSEVSGAPSDEQYF.

This clonotype has a handful of counts. The CDR3 DNA reads TGTGCCATCAGTGAGTCGGTGGACAGGGGGCGCGTGGACACTGAAGCTTTCTTT. Encoded protein: CAISESVDRGRVDTEAFF. This rearrangement joins TRBV10-3 to TRBJ1-1, with 11 bases fitting TRBD1. The CDR3 loop spans 18 amino acids. In germline, CDR1 is ENHRY, CDR2 SYGVKD. With 0 bases clipped from V and 3 bases from J, the junction kept 9 bases outside the gene matches.

This chain connects TRBV20-1 to TRBJ2-3; 15 positions agree with TRBD2. Trimming took 5 bases from V and 5 from J; bases not matched to a gene: 8. Germline-derived CDR1 and CDR2 are DFQATT and SNEGSKA (reference sequence). The CDR3 extends over 16 amino acids. CDR3 residues: CSAFRTSGGAGDTQYF. The CDR3 DNA follows: TGCAGTGCTTTCAGGACTAGCGGGGGGGCCGGAGATACGCAGTATTTT.

The V gene is TRBV12-3 or TRBV12-4, the J gene TRBJ2-1; TRBD1 agrees at 8 bases. The junction had 6 bases not matched to a gene; V was cut back by 6 bases and J by 5 bases. The CDR3 is 14 amino acids. The CDR3 is CASRFLQGDNEQFF. The CDR3 nucleotides are TGTGCCAGCAGATTCTTACAGGGGGACAATGAGCAGTTCTTC.

The V call is TRBV29-1, the J call TRBJ1-4; D perhaps matches TRBD1 (5 bases). V shed 2 bases and J shed 7 bases, with 11 bases lying between them. Germline V lookup: CDR1 SQVTM, CDR2 ANQGSEA. CDR3 length: 13 residues. The chain's CDR3 is CSVEQGLAEKLFF. The CDR3 DNA reads as TGCAGCGTTGAACAGGGCTTGGCTGAAAAACTGTTTTTT.

This clonotype appeared a few times. The CDR3 protein is CASSQRSLTEAFF. The CDR3, as DNA: TGTGCCAGCAGTCAACGCTCCTTGACTGAAGCTTTCTTT. The chain is built from TRBV7-2 and TRBJ1-1; D is uncertain. The CDR3 is made up of 13 amino acids. Germline lookup yields CDR1 SGHTA and CDR2 FQGNSA. Trimming took 6 bases from V and 5 from J, leaving 13 bases between them. Full variable domain (missing parts from reference TRBV7-2 and TRBJ1-1): GAGVSQSPSNKVTEKGKDVELRCDPISGHTALYWYRQSLGQGLEFLIYFQGNSAPDKSGLPSDRFSAERTGGSVSTLTIQRTQQEDSAVYLCASSQRSLTEAFFGQGTRLTVV.

The CDR3 nucleotides are TGCGCCAGCAGCTTGGCGGGTTCGGACTCCCTTCTCACAGATACGCAGTATTTT. It is translated as CASSLAGSDSLLTDTQYF. The chain employs TRBV5-1 and TRBJ2-3; D might be TRBD2 (5 bases). CDR1 and CDR2 (germline): SGHRS, YFSETQ. The CDR3 is made up of 18 amino acids. With 0 bases removed from V and 2 bases from J, the gap between germline ends came to 19 bases.

The chain is built from TRBV5-1 and TRBJ2-5; no clear D gene. The germline V and J ends were trimmed by 4 bases and 11 bases, with 12 bases remaining between them. The CDR3 is 11 amino acids. Germline V gene lookup returns CDR1 SGHRS and CDR2 YFSETQ. The CDR3 protein is CASSEDMQQYF. For the CDR3, the DNA is TGCGCCAGCAGCGAGGATATGCAGCAGTACTTC.

This clonotype was seen a handful of times. The chain couples TRBV10-3 to TRBJ2-2, with 9 bases matching TRBD1. The CDR3 covers 15 residues. Unmatched junction bases numbered 2, after V lost 4 bases and J lost 2 bases. In germline, CDR1 is ENHRY, CDR2 SYGVKD. CDR3 DNA sequence: TGTGCCATCAGTGGAACAGGGGGCAACACCGGGGAGCTGTTTTTT. As protein: CAISGTGGNTGELFF.

The V gene is TRBV7-9, the J gene TRBJ2-7; either TRBD1 or TRBD2 may supply D (5 bases each). V lost 5 bases, J lost 3 bases, and 14 bases lay in between. This CDR3 region has 14 residues. From germline, CDR1 is SEHNR and CDR2 FQNEAQ (reference sequence). The CDR3 DNA is TGTGCCAGCAGCCGTTACGGGGCAGGCTACGAGCAGTACTTC. Its protein is CASSRYGAGYEQYF.

This clonotype was observed many times. The rearrangement uses TRBV14 and TRBJ2-1; D possibly matches TRBD1 or TRBD2 (6 bases each). Trimming pared 1 base from V and 5 bases from J, leaving 12 bases between. Germline loops: CDR1 SGHDN, CDR2 FVKESK. The CDR3 totals 15 residues. The CDR3 coding sequence is TGTGCCAGCAGCCAAGGTGACAGGAGGGACAATGAGCAGTTCTTC. This codes for CASSQGDRRDNEQFF.

This clonotype was recorded a few times. The chain employs TRBV9 and TRBJ1-1; 7 bases are a match to TRBD1. Germline assignment: CDR1 SGDLS and CDR2 YYNGEE. The CDR3 runs 12 residues. V gave up 3 bases and J gave up 6 bases; unmatched junction bases: 2. The chain's CDR3 is CASSGQGSEAFF. The DNA for the CDR3 is TGTGCCAGCAGCGGACAGGGCTCTGAAGCTTTCTTT.